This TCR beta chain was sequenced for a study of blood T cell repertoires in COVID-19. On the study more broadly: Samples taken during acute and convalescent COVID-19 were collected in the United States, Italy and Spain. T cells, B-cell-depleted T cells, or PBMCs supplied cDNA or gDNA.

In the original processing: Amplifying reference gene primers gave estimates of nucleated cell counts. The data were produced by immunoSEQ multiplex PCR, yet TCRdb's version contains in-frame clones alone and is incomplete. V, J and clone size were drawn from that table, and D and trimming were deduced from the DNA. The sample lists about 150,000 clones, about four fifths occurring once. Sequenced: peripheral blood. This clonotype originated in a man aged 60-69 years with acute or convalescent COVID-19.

CDR3 region: CASSPTSGSFFYEQYF. CDR3 nucleotide sequence: TGTGCCAGCAGCCCCACTAGCGGGAGCTTCTTCTACGAGCAGTACTTC. This chain uses TRBV5-4 with TRBJ2-7; 11 nucleotides agree with TRBD2. From germline, CDR1 is SGHNT and CDR2 YYREEE (reference sequence). The J segment lost 3 bases and the V segment lost 4 bases, leaving 9 bases of the junction unmatched. The CDR3 is 16 residues long.